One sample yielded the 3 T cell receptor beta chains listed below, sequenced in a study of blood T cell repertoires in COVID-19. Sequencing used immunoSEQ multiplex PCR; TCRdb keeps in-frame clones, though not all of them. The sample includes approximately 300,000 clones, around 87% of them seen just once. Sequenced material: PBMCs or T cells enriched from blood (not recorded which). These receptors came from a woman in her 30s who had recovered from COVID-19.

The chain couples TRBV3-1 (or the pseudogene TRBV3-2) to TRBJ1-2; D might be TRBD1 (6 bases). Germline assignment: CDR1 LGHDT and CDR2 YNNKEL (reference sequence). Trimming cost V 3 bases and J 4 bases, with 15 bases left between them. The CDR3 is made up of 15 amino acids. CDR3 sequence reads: CASSHRGASFYGYTF. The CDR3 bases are TGTGCCAGCAGCCATCGGGGGGCCTCCTTCTATGGCTACACCTTC.

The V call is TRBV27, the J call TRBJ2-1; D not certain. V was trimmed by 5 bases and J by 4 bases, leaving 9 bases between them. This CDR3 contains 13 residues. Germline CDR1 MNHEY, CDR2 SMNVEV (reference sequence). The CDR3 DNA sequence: TGTGCCAGCAGTCTTTCCCCGTACAATGAGCAGTTCTTC. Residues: CASSLSPYNEQFF.

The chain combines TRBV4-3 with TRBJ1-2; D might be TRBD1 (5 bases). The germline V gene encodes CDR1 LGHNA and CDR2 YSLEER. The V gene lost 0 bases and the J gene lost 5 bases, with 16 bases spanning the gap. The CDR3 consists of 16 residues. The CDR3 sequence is CASSQDRGTVVYGYTF. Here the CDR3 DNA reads TGCGCCAGCAGCCAAGATCGGGGGACTGTTGTTTATGGCTACACCTTC.